These 19 T cell receptor beta chains share one sample of origin, sequenced in a study of T cells in Graves' hyperthyroidism and ophthalmopathy. The source material, RNA transcripts, was used to amplify TCR beta CDR3 regions. HTBI primers were used for first-round RT-PCR of the TCR CDR3. TCRdb processed the multiplex PCR reads anew with MiXCR; each CDR3 protein has one entry. The sample carries under 350,000 distinct CDR3 sequences, roughly 23% recorded once. The sequencing input was blood. These receptors were collected from a woman between 45 and 65 years old with Graves' hyperthyroidism.

This clonotype was detected many times. The chain links TRBV18 to TRBJ1-1; D is unclear. Germline V gene sequence: CDR1 KGHSH, CDR2 LQKENI. The CDR3 consists of 12 residues. CDR3 nucleotides: TGTGAGTCCCGGGGAGGGAACACTGAAGCTTTCTTT. Its protein is CESRGGNTEAFF.

This clonotype came up many times. The chain has TRBV18 and TRBJ1-1; D is perhaps TRBD1 (5 bases). The V gene's germline CDR1 is KGHSH and CDR2 LQKENI. V was clipped by 2 bases and J by 3 bases, with 13 bases between them. The CDR3 loop spans 15 amino acids. The CDR3 DNA follows: TGTGCCAGCTCACCAAGGGGTCGGCAGGACACTGAAGCTTTCTTT. This gives the protein CASSPRGRQDTEAFF.

The chain combines TRBV14 with TRBJ1-4, with a tentative D call TRBD1 (6 bases). Deletions cut 2 bases from V and 0 bases from J, with 16 bases between. Germline CDR1 reads SGHDN; CDR2 reads FVKESK. CDR3 length: 18 residues. The CDR3 nucleotides read TGTGCCAGCAGCCAACTTTTTGGACAGCCTGCAACTAATGAAAAACTGTTTTTT. It yields the protein CASSQLFGQPATNEKLFF. Combining the CDR3 with reference TRBV14 and TRBJ1-4 gives the whole variable domain EAGVTQFPSHSVIEKGQTVTLRCDPISGHDNLYWYRRVMGKEIKFLLHFVKESKQDESGMPNNRFLAERTGGTYSTLKVQPAELEDSGVYFCASSQLFGQPATNEKLFFGSGTQLSVL.

This clonotype was found many times. The chain carries TRBV28 and TRBJ1-2; 8 bases map to TRBD1. This CDR3 comprises 14 residues. V was pared by 5 bases and J by 8 bases, with 10 bases of the junction left unmatched. Germline CDR1 reads MDHEN; CDR2 reads SYDVKM. The CDR3 sequence is CASSLQGAGMGYTF. CDR3 nucleotide sequence: TGTGCCAGCAGTCTCCAGGGGGCCGGGATGGGCTACACCTTC.

The rearrangement joins TRBV28 to TRBJ2-2; maybe TRBD1 (6 bases). V lost 5 bases and J lost 7, with 14 bases in between. The CDR3 covers 14 residues. CDR1 MDHEN and CDR2 SYDVKM come from the germline V gene. The CDR3 spells CASSATGLGGELFF. The DNA of the CDR3 is TGTGCCAGCAGTGCAACAGGGCTAGGCGGGGAGCTGTTTTTT.

The genes are TRBV27 and TRBJ1-2, with D unclear. Germline V CDR1 and CDR2: MNHEY, SMNVEV (reference sequence). V lost 3 bases and J lost 8, with 10 bases in between. CDR3 length equals 12 residues. CDR3 region: CASSFLGYGYTF. For the CDR3, the DNA is TGTGCCAGCAGTTTTTTAGGGTACGGCTACACCTTC.

There are many counts of this clonotype. The chain carries TRBV7-9 and TRBJ2-1; possibly TRBD1 or TRBD2 for D (5 bases each). The CDR3 is 15 amino acids. Germline V lookup: CDR1 SEHNR, CDR2 FQNEAQ (reference sequence). Between the trimmed V and J ends, which lost 1 base and 2 bases, there was a span of 9 bases. CDR3 residues: CASSLGGFAYNEQFF. The CDR3 DNA sequence: TGTGCCAGCAGCTTAGGGGGGTTCGCCTACAATGAGCAGTTCTTC.

This clonotype has ten or more counts. The genes are TRBV10-3 and TRBJ2-7; D perhaps matches TRBD1 (6 bases). Deletions cut 0 bases from V and 4 bases from J, with 10 bases between. Germline assignment: CDR1 ENHRY and CDR2 SYGVKD. There are 14 residues in the CDR3. The CDR3 reads CAISESGTTYEQYF. CDR3 nucleotide sequence: TGTGCCATCAGTGAGTCGGGGACAACTTACGAGCAGTACTTC.

The rearrangement uses TRBV12-3 or TRBV12-4 and TRBJ2-7; D is uncertain. This CDR3 is 16 amino acids long. V dropped 1 base and J dropped 0 bases, with 13 bases sitting between them. CDR3 in amino acids: CASSLGLGRSSYEQYF. CDR3 sequence (DNA): TGTGCCAGCAGTTTAGGTTTGGGTCGGAGCTCCTACGAGCAGTACTTC.

This clonotype was seen only once. The CDR3 protein is CSAMPDTQETQYF. As DNA, the CDR3 is TGCAGTGCTATGCCGGACACCCAAGAGACCCAGTACTTC. This chain joins TRBV20-1 and TRBJ2-5; tentatively, D is TRBD1 (5 bases). The CDR3 is 13 amino acids. The germline V gene has CDR1 DFQATT and CDR2 SNEGSKA (reference sequence). V dropped 4 bases and J dropped 1 base, with 10 bases sitting between them.

This clonotype showed up many times. The gene calls are TRBV20-1 and TRBJ2-5, with D perhaps assigned TRBD1 or TRBD2 (5 bases each). V was pared by 6 bases and J by 2 bases, with 13 bases between. The CDR3 is 13 residues long. CDR1 is DFQATT, CDR2 SNEGSKA, per germline (reference sequence). The CDR3 bases are TGCAGTGCCAGTAACTGGGGGCAAGAGACCCAGTACTTC. Its translation is CSASNWGQETQYF.

The chain uses TRBV4-2 and TRBJ2-7; D gene uncertain. Germline V gene sequence: CDR1 LGHNA, CDR2 YNFKEQ. Trimming stripped 5 bases from V and 2 bases from J, with 13 bases between. There are 14 residues in the CDR3. The CDR3 reads CASSLGRVAYEQYF. The CDR3 DNA sequence: TGTGCCAGCAGCTTAGGCCGGGTGGCCTACGAGCAGTACTTC.

This clonotype showed up many times. The CDR3 reads CAWRSSERGGNTIYF. The CDR3 DNA is TGTGCCTGGAGATCCTCCGAAAGGGGGGGAAACACCATATATTTT. V usage is TRBV30 and J usage is TRBJ1-3; tentatively, D is TRBD1 (6 bases). Trimming left V 3 bases short and J 4 bases short, with 16 bases between. The germline V gene encodes CDR1 GTSNPN and CDR2 SVGIG (reference sequence). The CDR3 contains 15 residues.

The sample holds many counts of this clonotype. The chain links TRBV5-1 to TRBJ2-3; 15 positions match TRBD2. The CDR3 has 18 amino acids. Germline values: CDR1 SGHRS, CDR2 YFSETQ. With 4 bases clipped from V and 0 bases from J, the junction kept 6 bases outside the gene matches. CDR3 region: CASSLGLAGGPSTDTQYF. The CDR3 DNA reads as TGCGCCAGCAGCCTTGGACTAGCGGGAGGGCCTAGCACAGATACGCAGTATTTT. Complete variable domain (other parts from reference TRBV5-1 and TRBJ2-3): KAGVTQTPRYLIKTRGQQVTLSCSPISGHRSVSWYQQTPGQGLQFLFEYFSETQRNKGNFPGRFSGRQFSNSRSEMNVSTLELGDSALYLCASSLGLAGGPSTDTQYFGPGTRLTVL.

The chain carries TRBV4-2 and TRBJ2-3; tentatively, D is TRBD2 (5 bases). V lost 0 bases and J 2 bases, leaving 12 bases between the germline ends. Looked up from germline, CDR1 is LGHNA and CDR2 is YNFKEQ. The CDR3 spans 16 residues. The chain's CDR3 is CASSQETEGITDTQYF. CDR3 nucleotides: TGTGCCAGCAGCCAAGAAACTGAGGGAATCACAGATACGCAGTATTTT.

This clonotype was observed many times. The chain employs TRBV9 and TRBJ2-3; 7 bases fit TRBD2. The CDR3 is 16 amino acids. V lost 0 bases and J lost 0; bases outside the gene matches: 4. Germline CDR1 and CDR2: SGDLS and YYNGEE. This chain's CDR3 is CASSVGSSGSTDTQYF. CDR3 DNA sequence: TGTGCCAGCAGCGTAGGGTCTAGCGGAAGCACAGATACGCAGTATTTT.

The chain combines TRBV18 with TRBJ2-7; D remains unclear. There are 13 residues in the CDR3. V gave up 4 bases and J gave up 7 bases, with 14 bases separating them. In germline, CDR1 is KGHSH, CDR2 LQKENI. The CDR3 loop is CASSQGGSDEQYF. CDR3 nucleotide sequence: TGTGCCAGCTCACAGGGTGGATCGGATGAGCAGTACTTC.

This clonotype has ten or more counts. The V call is TRBV27, the J call TRBJ2-1; 9 nucleotides agree with TRBD2. CDR3 length: 12 residues. V lost 7 bases and J lost 11; bases outside the gene matches: 6. Looked up from germline, CDR1 is MNHEY and CDR2 is SMNVEV (reference sequence). The CDR3 sequence: CASKVAGAKQFF. In DNA, the CDR3 is TGTGCCAGCAAGGTAGCGGGAGCCAAGCAGTTCTTC.

Regarding this clonotype: This clone may be a read error of a much larger clone one base away. The CDR3 sequence: CAAFSGDPWGNEQFF. The CDR3 DNA is TGTGCCGCCTTTTCGGGGGATCCCTGGGGCAATGAGCAGTTCTTC. The chain joins TRBV19 to TRBJ2-1, with a weak D call TRBD2 (6 bases). The CDR3 contains 15 residues. The V gene lost 11 bases and the J gene lost 6 bases, with 23 bases spanning the gap. Germline V gene sequence: CDR1 LNHDA, CDR2 SQIVND (reference sequence). The full variable domain, in which reference TRBV19 and TRBJ2-1 provide the parts outside the CDR3, is DGGITQSPKYLFRKEGQNVTLSCEQNLNHDAMYWYRQDPGQGLRLIYYSQIVNDFQKGDIAEGYSVSREKKESFPLTVTSAQKNPTAFYLCAAFSGDPWGNEQFFGPGTRLTVL.